This is a list of T cell receptor beta chains from one sample in a study of Graves' ophthalmopathy and Graves' hyperthyroidism. TCRdb re-called the multiplex PCR reads through MiXCR, storing one row per CDR3 protein. The sample lists more than 300,000 distinct CDR3 sequences, approximately 18% occurring once. Sequencing was performed on peripheral blood. These receptors were collected from an adult woman with stable Graves' hyperthyroidism. CDR3s include the opening cysteine and the closing phenylalanine or tryptophan. The D gene is left open where the match is weak. A clone size is listed for some rows: how often the clone was seen (once, few, many), or a class if it is expanded.

J: TRBJ1-1
D: .
V: TRBV10-3
size: many
DNA: TGTGCCACCCGGACCGTTAGGACTGAAGCTTTCTTT
CDR3: CATRTVRTEAFF

J: TRBJ2-5
D: TRBD2
V: TRBV3-1
size: few
DNA: TGTGCCAGCAGCCAAAGAAGGACCGGGAGGCCCCAAGAGACCCAGTACTTC
CDR3: CASSQRRTGRPQETQYF

J: TRBJ1-1
D: TRBD1
V: TRBV6-5
size: .
DNA: TGTGCCAGCAGTTCGTATAGAACAGGGGCTGAAGCTTTCTTT
CDR3: CASSSYRTGAEAFF

J: TRBJ1-2
D: .
V: TRBV19
size: many
DNA: TGTGCCAGTCATCGGGGGATGAACTATGGCTACACCTTC
CDR3: CASHRGMNYGYTF

J: TRBJ1-6
D: .
V: TRBV6-1
size: many
DNA: TGTGCCAGCGGACTGACACTCAACAATTCACCCCTCCACTTT
CDR3: CASGLTLNNSPLHF

J: TRBJ2-7
D: TRBD1
V: TRBV12-3/TRBV12-4
size: many
DNA: TGTGCCAGCAGTTCCCGACAGGGAACATCCTACGAGCAGTACTTC
CDR3: CASSSRQGTSYEQYF

J: TRBJ2-2
D: .
V: TRBV19
size: many
DNA: TGTGCCAGTATGGGGGCGGACACCGGGGAGCTGTTTTTT
CDR3: CASMGADTGELFF

J: TRBJ1-1
D: .
V: TRBV7-6
size: many
DNA: TGTGCCAGCAGCCGAAGACCCTTACAGCTCCGCGGGACGAACACTGAAGCTTTCTTT
CDR3: CASSRRPLQLRGTNTEAFF

J: TRBJ2-5
D: TRBD2
V: TRBV29-1
size: many
DNA: TGCAGCGTTGAGACTAGCGGACAAGAGACCCAGTACTTC
CDR3: CSVETSGQETQYF

J: TRBJ2-2
D: TRBD1
V: TRBV7-6
size: many
DNA: TGTGCCAGCAGATTCACCGGGACAGGGGGCACCGGGGAGCTGTTTTTT
CDR3: CASRFTGTGGTGELFF

J: TRBJ2-5
D: TRBD2
V: TRBV29-1
size: many
DNA: TGCAGCGCCCCTAGCGGGACACCCGAGACCCAGTACTTC
CDR3: CSAPSGTPETQYF

J: TRBJ1-5
D: TRBD1
V: TRBV10-3
size: many
DNA: TGTGCCATCAGTGAGACGGGACAGGCGCCCCAGCATTTT
CDR3: CAISETGQAPQHF

J: TRBJ2-7
D: TRBD2
V: TRBV4-1
size: .
DNA: TGCGCCAGCAGCCAAGATCTAGCCGCGGGAGTGGTGCAGTACTTC
CDR3: CASSQDLAAGVVQYF

J: TRBJ2-5
D: .
V: TRBV5-1
size: many
DNA: TGCGCCAGCAGCACACACCGGGGAGAGACTCTGGGGGCCCAGTACTTC
CDR3: CASSTHRGETLGAQYF

J: TRBJ1-1
D: TRBD1
V: TRBV12-5
size: many
DNA: TGTGCTAGTGGTTTGCAGCCAGGGACAGCTGAGGGCACTGAAGCTTTCTTT
CDR3: CASGLQPGTAEGTEAFF

J: TRBJ1-2
D: .
V: TRBV6-2/TRBV6-3
size: many
DNA: TGTGCCAGCAGTGGGCCGTATGGCTACACCTTC
CDR3: CASSGPYGYTF

J: TRBJ1-1
D: .
V: TRBV19
size: few
DNA: TGTGCCAGTAGTATAGAGGCGGGACCCACTGAAGCTTTCTTT
CDR3: CASSIEAGPTEAFF

J: TRBJ2-7
D: .
V: TRBV7-2
size: .
DNA: TGTGCCATCAGCTTAGGGGGGGACGCCTACGAGCAGTACTTC
CDR3: CAISLGGDAYEQYF

J: TRBJ2-5
D: .
V: TRBV12-3/TRBV12-4
size: many
DNA: TGTGCCAGCAGTTCCGGACAGCAAGAGACCCAGTACTTC
CDR3: CASSSGQQETQYF

J: TRBJ1-5
D: .
V: TRBV28
size: many
DNA: TGTGCCAGCAGCCTGGAATATCAGCCCCAGCATTTT
CDR3: CASSLEYQPQHF

J: TRBJ2-7
D: TRBD2
V: TRBV29-1
size: .
DNA: TGCAGCGTTGAAGGAACTAGCGAGAGAGTTTACGATCAGTACTTC
CDR3: CSVEGTSERVYDQYF

J: TRBJ1-2
D: .
V: TRBV20-1
size: .
DNA: TGCAGTGCTCAGACGGGATATAACTATGGCTACACCTTC
CDR3: CSAQTGYNYGYTF

J: TRBJ1-1
D: .
V: TRBV6-1
size: .
DNA: TGTGCCAGCAACTCGGTATTTGAAGCTTTCTTT
CDR3: CASNSVFEAFF

J: TRBJ2-4
D: .
V: TRBV6-5
size: many
DNA: TGTGCCAGCAGGTACAGGGACGGAGACATTCAGTACTTC
CDR3: CASRYRDGDIQYF

J: TRBJ2-3
D: .
V: TRBV19
size: .
DNA: TGTGCCAGTAGTATTCTCCTAGAAGATACGCAGTATTTT
CDR3: CASSILLEDTQYF

J: TRBJ2-7
D: .
V: TRBV6-5
size: many
DNA: TGTGCCAGCAGTTTGCGACAGTCCTACGAGCAGTACTTC
CDR3: CASSLRQSYEQYF

J: TRBJ2-7
D: TRBD1
V: TRBV6-4
size: few
DNA: TGTGCCAGCAGAGAGTCGGGACAGTTAGTTTGTTATTTTCCGACCTACGAGCAGTACTTC
CDR3: CASRESGQLVCYFPTYEQYF

J: TRBJ2-2
D: .
V: TRBV27
size: many
DNA: TGTGCCAGCAGCCCTGACAGGGAGGACGGGGAGCTGTTTTTT
CDR3: CASSPDREDGELFF

J: TRBJ2-4
D: .
V: TRBV4-1
size: .
DNA: TGCGCCAGCAGCCATCGACTAGAGGGAAACATTAAGTACTTC
CDR3: CASSHRLEGNIKYF

J: TRBJ2-7
D: TRBD2
V: TRBV28
size: many
DNA: TGTGCCAGCAGCCACATGGGACTAGCGAGCTCCTACGAGCAGTACTTC
CDR3: CASSHMGLASSYEQYF

J: TRBJ2-2
D: .
V: TRBV4-1
size: many
DNA: TGCGCCAGCAGCCAAGTGGTTGGAGGGATTAACACCGGGGAGCTGTTTTTT
CDR3: CASSQVVGGINTGELFF

J: TRBJ2-5
D: .
V: TRBV6-2/TRBV6-3
size: many
DNA: TGTGCCAGGTCGACCGGGGGCCAAGAGACCCAGTACTTC
CDR3: CARSTGGQETQYF

J: TRBJ2-7
D: .
V: TRBV3-1
size: .
DNA: TGTGCCAGCACCGACACGGACGGCCCCCACGAGCAGTACTTC
CDR3: CASTDTDGPHEQYF

J: TRBJ1-5
D: .
V: TRBV12-3/TRBV12-4
size: many
DNA: TGTGCCAGCTGGGAGGGACGAGGGCAGCCCCAGCATTTT
CDR3: CASWEGRGQPQHF

J: TRBJ2-7
D: TRBD2
V: TRBV18
size: many
DNA: TGTGCCAGCTCACGACTAGCGGGAGGGGGATCGGGCGAGCAGTACTTC
CDR3: CASSRLAGGGSGEQYF